The 7 T cell receptor beta chains presented below share a single source sample, sequenced in a study of blood T cells in healthy people across ages. With a J-beta primer mix and a sample-barcoded 5' primer, a second PCR ran about 7 to 11 cycles. TCRdb reanalysed the 5' RACE reads using MiXCR and keeps one entry per CDR3 protein. The sample holds roughly 1,300,000 distinct CDR3 sequences, approximately 59% seen once. Sequencing input: blood. All receptors derive from a man between 18 and 29 years old in good health.

V usage is TRBV7-2 and J usage is TRBJ1-2; D is unresolved. Per the germline V gene, CDR1 is SGHTA and CDR2 is FQGNSA. This CDR3 comprises 12 residues. V lost 5 bases, J lost 11 bases, and 15 bases lay in between. CDR3 in amino acids: CASSLPGFPYTF. CDR3 nucleotide sequence: TGTGCCAGCAGCCTCCCGGGGTTCCCTTACACCTTC.

This clonotype turned up a few times. The chain has TRBV25-1 and TRBJ2-6, with D hard to call. Trimming shortened V by 3 bases and J by 5 bases, and 17 bases separated the two germline ends. The CDR3 contains 17 residues. Germline values: CDR1 MGHDK, CDR2 SYGVNS. As DNA, the CDR3 is TGTGCCAGCAGTGAGTCCAGGATACAGTCTTGGGCCAACGTCCTGACTTTC. It translates to CASSESRIQSWANVLTF. The full variable domain, with the rest looked up from reference TRBV25-1 and TRBJ2-6, is EADIYQTPRYLVIGTGKKITLECSQTMGHDKMYWYQQDPGMELHLIHYSYGVNSTEKGDLSSESTVSRIRTEHFPLTLESARPSHTSQYLCASSESRIQSWANVLTFGAGSRLTVL.

V and J are TRBV6-2 or TRBV6-3 and TRBJ2-1; no firm D call. V was trimmed by 8 bases and J by 12 bases, leaving 14 bases between them. The V gene's germline CDR1 is MNHEY and CDR2 SVGEGT. The CDR3 sequence is 11 residues long. The CDR3 coding sequence is TGTGCCAGCGCCCTGATGGTCCGGCAGTTCTTC. Its protein is CASALMVRQFF.

This chain links TRBV20-1 with TRBJ2-5; TRBD1 agrees at 8 bases. The ends lost 3 bases at V and 4 bases at J; junction bases unmatched: 7. Looked up from germline, CDR1 is DFQATT and CDR2 is SNEGSKA (reference sequence). The CDR3 loop spans 14 amino acids. Written as DNA, the CDR3 is TGCAGTGCTAGTAGTGACAGGGGAGGAGAGACCCAGTACTTC. Its translation is CSASSDRGGETQYF.

The chain employs TRBV20-1 and TRBJ2-7; D gene unclear. The germline gives CDR1 DFQATT, CDR2 SNEGSKA (reference sequence). The CDR3 length is 14 residues. Trimming left V 4 bases short and J 1 base short, with 14 bases between. CDR3 region: CSATGTLTSYEQYF. The CDR3 DNA reads TGCAGTGCTACAGGAACGCTTACATCCTACGAGCAGTACTTC.

This clonotype was observed a handful of times. The chain employs TRBV6-2 or TRBV6-3 and TRBJ1-2; D is ambiguous. The CDR3 runs 11 residues. CDR1 is MNHEY, CDR2 SVGEGT, per germline. Deletions cut 0 bases from V and 8 bases from J, with 4 bases between. In nucleotides, the CDR3 is TGTGCCAGCAGTTACTCGAGGGGCTACACCTTC. This encodes CASSYSRGYTF.

This clonotype was counted only a few times. The genes are TRBV3-1 and TRBJ2-5; 10 nucleotides align to TRBD2. V shed 0 bases and J 1 base; nucleotides not matched to a gene: 5. This CDR3 has 17 residues. Looked up from germline, CDR1 is LGHDT and CDR2 is YNNKEL (reference sequence). The CDR3 loop reads CASSQDVLAGVQETQYF. As DNA, the CDR3 is TGTGCCAGCAGCCAAGATGTCCTAGCGGGGGTCCAAGAGACCCAGTACTTC.